This T cell receptor (beta chain) was found in a study of shared clonotypes between healthy human individuals (dated by TCRdb to 2020 to 2021). About the investigation overall: Three men and two women, aged 18 to 49 years, made up the cohort. Per donor, three plates each were used for CD4 naive and CD4 memory, two for CD8 naive, and one for CD8 memory. To estimate repertoire size and how much clonotype sharing occurs between individuals, the study deeply sequenced the blood TCR repertoires of five healthy adults. To increase sequencing depth and limit assay-specific biases, TCR repertoire library preparation and sequencing were carried out by different laboratories using diverse techniques. Leukapheresis yielded between about 0.85 and 10 billion PBMCs per donor. Results and caveats for the whole study, not just this receptor: Rarefaction of sorted-subset datasets indicated incomplete sequencing despite the large sequencing depth. Compared with non-shared clonotypes, clonotypes shared by all four sorted-subset donors had higher generation probabilities. Pairwise subsampling led to the expectation that sequencing depth would affect the degree of clonotype sharing among donors. When four donors were compared, the shared fraction of clonotypes was 5% to 6.5% for naive CD4, more than 3% for naive CD8, 2% to 2.5% for memory CD4, and 0.3% to 0.5% for memory CD8. Because the study included a small number of donors, the genetic and exposure-history diversity represented was limited. Naive subsets generally had larger estimated clonotype richness than memory subsets. Only blood was sampled, and tissue TCR repertoires likely differ from those in blood.

The donors were healthy, HIV-negative adults with no recently reported acute infections or vaccinations. Every donor was a Caucasian adult residing in Nashville, Tennessee, USA. CD8 memory samples were composed of magnetically selected CD45RO+ cells combined with CCR7-negative CD45RA+ effector memory (TemRA) cells. Blood was collected by leukapheresis, and PBMCs were isolated by Ficoll-Histopaque density gradient centrifugation and then cryopreserved in liquid nitrogen vapor phase. Purity and quantity of every magnetically sorted T cell population were checked by analytical flow cytometry. From each sorted fraction, genomic DNA was isolated and quantified by UV absorbance on a Nanodrop 2000c. TCR CDR3 regions were amplified from genomic DNA by multiplex PCR using the deep immunoSEQ assay. Extracted genomic DNA from each cell subset was spread evenly across all wells of several immunoSEQ 96-well plates, with each plate serving as a replicate. For sorted subsets, around 0.2 ug genomic DNA, equal to about 30,000 T cell genomes, was loaded into each replicate PCR. The purified libraries were quantified using a Qubit 3.0 fluorometer, sized with a Bioanalyzer 2100, and then quantified again using the KAPA Library Quantification kit. Every immunoSEQ 96-well plate was sequenced on a dedicated single-read 150-cycle Illumina NextSeq 550 flow cell. Turning to the authors' computational methods: The immunoSEQ output contained only junctional sequences without quality scores, so filtering could not match that applied to full-length reads. To assign V/J genes and CDR3, sequences were annotated against IMGT germline references using PyIR, a Python wrapper for IgBLAST v1.9. Any read was removed if the V/J assignment was weak (E-value above 1e-6), the CDR3 was missing, or the read contained stop codons, out-of-frame junctions, or ambiguous translated residues. A V3J clonotype was defined by an identical inferred V gene, J gene, and CDR3 amino acid sequence. The percentage overlap between two repertoires was calculated by dividing the number of shared unique clonotypes by the size of the smaller repertoire. Three approaches were used to assess repertoire richness: RTK rarefaction, the Chao1 estimator, and Recon v2.1 estimates of unobserved clonotypes. For all TCRbeta clonotypes obtained by the gDNA method from a few donors, generation probabilities were computed with OLGA. The table comes from immuneACCESS by way of TCRdb, which keeps in-frame sequences with V and J called. Part of the clones is missing from these tables; in studies checked, under half for an unresolved V gene and the rest for unknown reasons. The V and J calls and the clone size are those of that table, but D and trimming were determined from the DNA. For this sample there are approximately 320,000 clones; over 75% appear just once. About a sixth of the sample lies in the top ten.

As concerns this clone: Its antigen remains unidentified. Base qualities are not provided; no much larger clone lies one nucleotide away.

The origin of this receptor is a man between 18 and 35 years old in good health. Sequencing was performed on memory CD8+ T cells sorted from blood. The sample's cell subset or site, from its label and the paper: CD45RO+ cells pooled with CCR7-negative TemRA cells.

The sequenced DNA: TGTGCCAGCAGTGAAGTGCTGGGGTACTATGGCTACACCTTC. This gives the protein CASSEVLGYYGYTF. This chain is built from TRBV2 and TRBJ1-2; the D gene lacks a confident call. Trimming at the junction amounts to 1 base on V and 3 bases on J, and the germline ends lie 9 bases apart. There are 14 amino acids in the CDR3, from cysteine to phenylalanine inclusive. This entry keeps only the CDR3 DNA: 42 bases, framed from base 1. Per the germline V gene, SNHLY is the CDR1 and FYNNEI is the CDR2.